Each of the 27 T cell receptor beta chains below was sequenced from the same sample in a study of OX40 agonist ivuxolimab in advanced cancers. Only in-frame clones appear in the TCRdb table, and some are missing; sequencing was by immunoSEQ multiplex PCR. The data hold more than 85,000 clones, with roughly 89% observed a single time. Sequenced material: CD4+ or CD8+ T cells sorted from blood, taken in a trial of the OX40 agonist ivuxolimab. These receptors all come from an adult with an advanced solid tumor such as melanoma, head and neck, liver or kidney cancer.

The J gene is TRBJ2-3, the V gene TRBV5-1; TRBD2 agrees at 12 bases. CDR3 size: 16 residues. Germline V gene sequence: CDR1 SGHRS, CDR2 YFSETQ. J lost 3 bases, V lost 2 bases, and 4 bases had no gene match. The CDR3 region has the DNA TGCGCCAGCAGCTTAGTACTAGCGGGAGGAACAGATACGCAGTATTTT. Translated, it gives CASSLVLAGGTDTQYF.

V is TRBV2 and J is TRBJ1-5; D is perhaps TRBD1 (6 bases). V shed 6 bases and J shed 6 bases, with 18 bases lying between them. The CDR3 has 15 residues. Germline CDR1 SNHLY, CDR2 FYNNEI. The CDR3 nucleotides read TGTGCCAGCAGCGGGGGGCGGACACCAATTCAGCCCCAGCATTTT. Residues: CASSGGRTPIQPQHF. Together with reference TRBV2 and TRBJ1-5, the CDR3 gives the full variable domain: EPEVTQTPSHQVTQMGQEVILRCVPISNHLYFYWYRQILGQKVEFLVSFYNNEISEKSEIFDDQFSVERPDGSNFTLKIRSTKLEDSAMYFCASSGGRTPIQPQHFGDGTRLSIL.

The chain couples TRBV30 to TRBJ1-4, with D hard to call. The CDR3 runs 14 residues. Germline lookup yields CDR1 GTSNPN and CDR2 SVGIG (reference sequence). Trimming shortened V by 0 bases and J by 7 bases, and 12 bases separated the two germline ends. For the CDR3, the DNA is TGTGCCTGGAGTGTAGGCGGGCAGAGTGAAAAACTGTTTTTT. Its translation: CAWSVGGQSEKLFF.

This clone showed up just once. The J gene is TRBJ2-7, the V gene TRBV10-1; 8 bases line up with TRBD1. This CDR3 contains 14 residues. Germline V gene lookup returns CDR1 WNHNN and CDR2 SYGVQD (reference sequence). The ends lost 4 bases at V and 5 bases at J; junction bases unmatched: 7. CDR3 in amino acids: CASSGGQGDHEQYF. In DNA form, the CDR3 reads TGCGCCAGCAGTGGTGGACAGGGTGACCACGAGCAGTACTTC.

The chain joins TRBV7-8 to TRBJ1-5; tentatively, D is TRBD1 (5 bases). CDR1 SGHVS and CDR2 FQNEAQ come from the germline V gene. V was trimmed by 1 base and J by 7 bases, leaving 8 bases between them. The CDR3 sequence is 13 residues long. The CDR3, as DNA: TGTGCCAGCAGCTTAGATGGGGGGCAGCCCCAGCATTTT. Amino acids: CASSLDGGQPQHF.

This clone appeared a single time. The chain employs TRBV10-2 and TRBJ1-2, with a weak D call TRBD1 (5 bases). Germline CDR1 WSHSY, CDR2 SAAADI. The CDR3 covers 12 residues. Trimming pared 5 bases from V and 8 bases from J, leaving 12 bases between. The CDR3 spells CASSSDSLGYTF. The CDR3 bases are TGCGCCAGCAGTTCTGACAGTCTAGGCTACACCTTC.

This CDR3 is CAISAQSGRYTGELFF. In DNA, the CDR3 is TGTGCCATCAGTGCCCAGTCAGGCAGATACACCGGGGAGCTGTTTTTT. The rearrangement uses TRBV10-3 and TRBJ2-2, with unresolved D. The V end lost 4 bases, the J end lost 3 bases, and 15 bases lay between the germline ends. The CDR3 is 16 amino acids. Germline V CDR1 and CDR2: ENHRY, SYGVKD.

This clone was observed a single time. J is TRBJ2-1 and V is TRBV7-2; 9 positions match TRBD1. Germline CDR1 SGHTA, CDR2 FQGNSA. V gave up 4 bases and J gave up 12 bases; unmatched junction bases: 10. This CDR3 region has 14 residues. CDR3 protein: CASSSRQGDVWQFF. CDR3 bases: TGTGCCAGCAGCTCCAGACAGGGGGACGTGTGGCAGTTCTTC. Complete variable domain (other parts from reference TRBV7-2 and TRBJ2-1): GAGVSQSPSNKVTEKGKDVELRCDPISGHTALYWYRQSLGQGLEFLIYFQGNSAPDKSGLPSDRFSAERTGGSVSTLTIQRTQQEDSAVYLCASSSRQGDVWQFFGPGTRLTVL.

V gene TRBV4-2 combines with J gene TRBJ1-3; perhaps TRBD1 as D (5 bases). CDR3 length: 15 amino acids. The V and J ends lost 5 bases and 2 bases respectively, with 13 bases between them. The germline V gene encodes CDR1 LGHNA and CDR2 YNFKEQ. The CDR3 here is CASSAQSGPGNTIYF. The CDR3 coding sequence is TGTGCCAGCAGCGCCCAGTCGGGACCTGGAAACACCATATATTTT.

There are a few counts of this clone. The V and J genes are TRBV29-1 and TRBJ1-2, with D perhaps matching TRBD1 (5 bases). Germline CDR1 and CDR2: SQVTM and ANQGSEA. V was trimmed by 0 bases and J by 2 bases, leaving 10 bases between them. This CDR3 contains 14 residues. CDR3 sequence reads: CSVEDWEGNYGYTF. In DNA, the CDR3 is TGCAGCGTTGAAGATTGGGAGGGGAACTATGGCTACACCTTC.

This chain uses TRBV28 with TRBJ1-2; no clear D gene. Deletions cut 6 bases from V and 6 bases from J, with 14 bases between. CDR3 length: 13 residues. CDR1 is MDHEN and CDR2 is SYDVKM in the germline V gene. CDR3 residues: CASSWGMGNGYTF. The CDR3 bases are TGTGCCAGCAGCTGGGGAATGGGGAATGGCTACACCTTC.

In nucleotides, the CDR3 is TGTGCCAGCAGCTTTAACCCTTACACTGAAGCTTTCTTT. Its translation is CASSFNPYTEAFF. The rearrangement joins TRBV7-8 to TRBJ1-1; no firm D call. Trimming removed 3 bases from V and 3 bases from J, with 8 bases in between. This CDR3 has 13 residues. Germline assignment: CDR1 SGHVS and CDR2 FQNEAQ.

V usage is TRBV10-3 and J usage is TRBJ2-3; TRBD1 might be the D (5 bases). This CDR3 region has 13 residues. Trimming shortened V by 7 bases and J by 2 bases, and 10 bases separated the two germline ends. The germline CDR1 and CDR2 sequences are ENHRY and SYGVKD. This CDR3 is CAITQGITDTQYF. In nucleotides, the CDR3 is TGTGCCATCACCCAGGGCATCACAGATACGCAGTATTTT.

The chain links TRBV6-8 to TRBJ2-2; maybe TRBD2 (6 bases). The CDR3 is 13 amino acids. Germline loops: CDR1 MNHGY, CDR2 SAAAGT. With 4 bases removed from V and 7 bases from J, the gap between germline ends came to 10 bases. The CDR3 here is CASSSGLGGELFF. The CDR3 coding sequence is TGTGCCAGCAGTTCGGGACTGGGCGGGGAGCTGTTTTTT.

A single count supports this clone. This rearrangement joins TRBV29-1 to TRBJ1-1, with a weak D call TRBD1 (5 bases). The V gene lost 4 bases and the J gene lost 1 base, with 13 bases spanning the gap. Looked up from germline, CDR1 is SQVTM and CDR2 is ANQGSEA. This CDR3 is built from 14 residues. CDR3 residues: CSVVSEGRNTEAFF. CDR3 DNA: TGCAGCGTTGTATCGGAGGGACGGAACACTGAAGCTTTCTTT.

The CDR3 spells CASSPIPGRGGETQYF. The DNA of the CDR3 is TGCGCCAGCAGCCCTATACCTGGACGGGGGGGGGAGACCCAGTACTTC. The V gene is TRBV5-1, the J gene TRBJ2-5; 8 positions match TRBD2. From germline, CDR1 is SGHRS and CDR2 YFSETQ. The CDR3 consists of 16 residues. The V segment lost 4 bases and the J segment 5 bases; nucleotides outside the gene matches: 13.

The chain couples TRBV16 to TRBJ2-4, with D unresolved. CDR1 is KGHSY, CDR2 FQNENV, per germline. The CDR3 is made up of 12 amino acids. Trimming took 0 bases from V and 7 from J, leaving 4 bases between them. The CDR3 region has the DNA TGTGCCAGCAGCCAATCTGGCAACATTCAGTACTTC. Translated, it gives CASSQSGNIQYF.

The chain recombines TRBV28 with TRBJ2-2, with D hard to call. Trimming left V 1 base short and J 4 bases short, with 4 bases between. CDR1 is MDHEN and CDR2 is SYDVKM in the germline V gene. The CDR3 covers 13 residues. As DNA, the CDR3 is TGTGCCAGCAGTTTATACAGCACCGGGGAGCTGTTTTTT. Translating gives CASSLYSTGELFF.

The chain is built from TRBV25-1 and TRBJ2-2; TRBD2 aligns across 7 bases. Trimming removed 7 bases from V and 2 bases from J; junction bases left unmatched: 4. The CDR3 sequence is 14 residues long. CDR1 is MGHDK and CDR2 is SYGVNS in the germline V gene. In DNA form, the CDR3 reads TGTGCCAGCACCGGGACTATTAACACCGGGGAGCTGTTTTTT. Its translation is CASTGTINTGELFF.

The chain is built from TRBV6-6 and TRBJ2-7; tentatively, D is TRBD1 (6 bases). The CDR3 covers 14 residues. Looked up from germline, CDR1 is MNHNY and CDR2 is SVGAGI (reference sequence). Trimming pared 7 bases from V and 5 bases from J, leaving 18 bases between. Here the CDR3 reads CASTPLLGGHEQYF. CDR3 DNA sequence: TGTGCCAGCACCCCCCTCCTAGGGGGACACGAGCAGTACTTC.

V gene TRBV5-8 combines with J gene TRBJ2-7; D is possibly TRBD1 or TRBD2 (5 bases each). The CDR3 spans 13 residues. Germline values: CDR1 SGHTS, CDR2 YDEGEE. With 9 bases removed from V and 4 bases from J, the gap between germline ends came to 17 bases. CDR3: CATSRRGSYEQYF. DNA of the CDR3: TGTGCCACCTCCCGACGGGGCTCTTACGAGCAGTACTTC.

The chain couples TRBV25-1 to TRBJ1-1; possibly TRBD1 for D (6 bases). V lost 5 bases to trimming and J lost 4 bases, with 11 bases between them. Germline V lookup: CDR1 MGHDK, CDR2 SYGVNS. This CDR3 spans 13 amino acids. CDR3 in amino acids: CASSWGRITEAFF. The CDR3 DNA reads as TGTGCCAGCAGTTGGGGGCGCATCACTGAAGCTTTCTTT.

V gene TRBV19 combines with J gene TRBJ1-3; D gene ambiguous. The CDR3 covers 14 residues. CDR1 and CDR2 from the germline V gene are LNHDA and SQIVND (reference sequence). The V end lost 5 bases, the J end lost 0 bases, and 8 bases lay between the germline ends. CDR3 sequence: CASSVDGSGNTIYF. The CDR3 DNA follows: TGTGCCAGTAGTGTGGACGGCTCTGGAAACACCATATATTTT. The variable domain in full, completed from reference TRBV19 and TRBJ1-3, reads DGGITQSPKYLFRKEGQNVTLSCEQNLNHDAMYWYRQDPGQGLRLIYYSQIVNDFQKGDIAEGYSVSREKKESFPLTVTSAQKNPTAFYLCASSVDGSGNTIYFGEGSWLTVV.

This sequence joins TRBV5-4 and TRBJ1-4; no reliable D call. The length of the CDR3 is 15 residues. V lost 1 base and J 8 bases, leaving 15 bases between the germline ends. Germline CDR1 and CDR2: SGHNT and YYREEE (reference sequence). In nucleotides, the CDR3 is TGTGCCAGCAGCTTGAGAGGCGCCCTAGGGGAAAAACTGTTTTTT. This translates into CASSLRGALGEKLFF.

The V call is TRBV6-1, the J call TRBJ2-7; TRBD1 aligns across 8 bases. This CDR3 is built from 14 residues. V gave up 6 bases and J gave up 4 bases; unmatched junction bases: 8. Germline-derived CDR1 and CDR2 are MNHNS and SASEGT. CDR3 in amino acids: CASRQDRAGYEQYF. In DNA, the CDR3 is TGTGCCAGCAGACAGGACAGGGCCGGGTACGAGCAGTACTTC.

This clone was seen more than once but under ten times. This chain connects TRBV7-2 to TRBJ1-2; D uncertain. The V gene lost 2 bases and the J gene lost 8 bases, with 9 bases spanning the gap. This CDR3 spans 12 amino acids. The germline gives CDR1 SGHTA, CDR2 FQGNSA. The CDR3 sequence is CASSLFPGGYTF. For the CDR3, the DNA is TGTGCCAGCAGCTTATTTCCAGGCGGCTACACCTTC.

This clone appeared a few times. V and J are TRBV6-1 and TRBJ2-1; D possibly corresponds to TRBD2 (7 bases). Germline lookup yields CDR1 MNHNS and CDR2 SASEGT. This CDR3 has 17 amino acids. V lost 3 bases and J lost 2, with 17 bases in between. CDR3 residues: CASSEGGGSGAYNEQFF. DNA for the CDR3: TGTGCCAGCAGTGAGGGGGGGGGCAGCGGGGCCTACAATGAGCAGTTCTTC.